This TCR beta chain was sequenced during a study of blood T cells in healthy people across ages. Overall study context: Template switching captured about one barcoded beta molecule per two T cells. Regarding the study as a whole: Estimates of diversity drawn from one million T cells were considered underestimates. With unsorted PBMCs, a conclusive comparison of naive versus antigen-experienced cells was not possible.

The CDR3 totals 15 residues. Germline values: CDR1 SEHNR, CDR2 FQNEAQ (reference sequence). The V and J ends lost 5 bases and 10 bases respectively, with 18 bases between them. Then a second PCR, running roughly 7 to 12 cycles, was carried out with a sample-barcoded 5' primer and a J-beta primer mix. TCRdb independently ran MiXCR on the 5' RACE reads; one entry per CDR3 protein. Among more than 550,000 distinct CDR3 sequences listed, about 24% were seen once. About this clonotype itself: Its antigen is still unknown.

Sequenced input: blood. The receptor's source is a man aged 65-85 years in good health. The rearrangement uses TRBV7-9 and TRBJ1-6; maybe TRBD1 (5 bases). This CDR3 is CASSPAQGPQSPLHF. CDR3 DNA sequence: TGTGCCAGCAGCCCTGCCCAGGGACCCCAATCACCCCTCCACTTT.